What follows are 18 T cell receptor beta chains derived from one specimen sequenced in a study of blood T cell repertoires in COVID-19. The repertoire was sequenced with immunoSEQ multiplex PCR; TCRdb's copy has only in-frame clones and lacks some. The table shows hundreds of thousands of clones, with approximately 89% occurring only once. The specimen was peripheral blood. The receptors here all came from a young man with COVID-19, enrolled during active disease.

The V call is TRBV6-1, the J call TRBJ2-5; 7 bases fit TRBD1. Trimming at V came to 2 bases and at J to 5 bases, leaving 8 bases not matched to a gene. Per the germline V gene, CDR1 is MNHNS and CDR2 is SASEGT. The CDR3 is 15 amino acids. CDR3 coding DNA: TGTGCCAGCAGTGAACTAAGACAGGGTGGGGAGACCCAGTACTTC. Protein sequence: CASSELRQGGETQYF.

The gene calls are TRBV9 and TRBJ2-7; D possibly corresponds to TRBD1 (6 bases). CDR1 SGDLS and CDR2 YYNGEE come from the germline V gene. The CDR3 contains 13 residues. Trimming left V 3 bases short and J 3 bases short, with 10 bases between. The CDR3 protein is CASSAGQYYEQYF. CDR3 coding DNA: TGTGCCAGCAGCGCTGGACAGTACTACGAGCAGTACTTC.

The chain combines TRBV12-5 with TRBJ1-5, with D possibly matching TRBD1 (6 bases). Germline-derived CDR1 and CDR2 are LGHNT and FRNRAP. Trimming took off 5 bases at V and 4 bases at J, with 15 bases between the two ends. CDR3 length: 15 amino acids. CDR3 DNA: TGTGCTAGTGGTCTAACAGGGTATGGTAATCAGCCCCAGCATTTT. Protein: CASGLTGYGNQPQHF. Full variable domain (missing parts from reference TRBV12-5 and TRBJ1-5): DARVTQTPRHKVTEMGQEVTMRCQPILGHNTVFWYRQTMMQGLELLAYFRNRAPLDDSGMPKDRFSAEMPDATLATLKIQPSEPRDSAVYFCASGLTGYGNQPQHFGDGTRLSIL.

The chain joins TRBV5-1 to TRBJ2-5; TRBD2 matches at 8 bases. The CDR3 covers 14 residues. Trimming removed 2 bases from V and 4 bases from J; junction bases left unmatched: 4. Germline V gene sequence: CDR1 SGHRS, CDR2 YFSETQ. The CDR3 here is CASSFILAGETQYF. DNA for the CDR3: TGCGCCAGCAGCTTTATCCTAGCGGGAGAGACCCAGTACTTC.

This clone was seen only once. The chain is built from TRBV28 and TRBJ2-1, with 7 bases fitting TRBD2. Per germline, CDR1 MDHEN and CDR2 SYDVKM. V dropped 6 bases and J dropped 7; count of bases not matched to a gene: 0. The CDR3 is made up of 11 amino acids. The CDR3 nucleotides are TGTGCCAGCAGACTAGCGAATGAGCAGTTCTTC. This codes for CASRLANEQFF.

The CDR3 coding sequence is TGCGCCAGCAGCTTGGAAGCCCCCGGGGAGCTGTTTTTT. It encodes CASSLEAPGELFF. V and J are TRBV5-1 and TRBJ2-2; D is undetermined. V dropped 0 bases and J dropped 6 bases, with 6 bases sitting between them. Germline-derived CDR1 and CDR2 are SGHRS and YFSETQ. The CDR3 consists of 13 residues.

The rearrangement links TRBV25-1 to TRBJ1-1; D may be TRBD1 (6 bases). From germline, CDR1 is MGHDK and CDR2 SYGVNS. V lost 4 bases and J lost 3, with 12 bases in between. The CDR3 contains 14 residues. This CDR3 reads CASSASTGYTEAFF. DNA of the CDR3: TGTGCCAGCAGTGCGTCTACAGGGTACACTGAAGCTTTCTTT.

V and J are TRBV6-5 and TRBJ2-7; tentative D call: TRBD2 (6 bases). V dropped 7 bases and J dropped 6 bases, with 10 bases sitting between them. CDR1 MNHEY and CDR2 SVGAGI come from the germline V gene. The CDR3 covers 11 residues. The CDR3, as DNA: TGTGCCAGCAATCAGGGAGGCGAGCAGTACTTC. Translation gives CASNQGGEQYF.

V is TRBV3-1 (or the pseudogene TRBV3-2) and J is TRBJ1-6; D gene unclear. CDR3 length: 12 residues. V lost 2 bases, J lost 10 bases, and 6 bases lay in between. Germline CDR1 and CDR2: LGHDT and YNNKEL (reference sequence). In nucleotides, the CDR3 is TGTGCCAGCAGCCAAATCAGGTCACCCCTCCACTTT. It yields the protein CASSQIRSPLHF.

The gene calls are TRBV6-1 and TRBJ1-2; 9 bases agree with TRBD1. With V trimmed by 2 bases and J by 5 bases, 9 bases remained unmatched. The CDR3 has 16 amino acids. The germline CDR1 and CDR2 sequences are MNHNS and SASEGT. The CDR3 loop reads CASSEKETGGGYGYTF. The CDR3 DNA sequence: TGTGCCAGCAGTGAAAAGGAGACAGGGGGTGGGTATGGCTACACCTTC.

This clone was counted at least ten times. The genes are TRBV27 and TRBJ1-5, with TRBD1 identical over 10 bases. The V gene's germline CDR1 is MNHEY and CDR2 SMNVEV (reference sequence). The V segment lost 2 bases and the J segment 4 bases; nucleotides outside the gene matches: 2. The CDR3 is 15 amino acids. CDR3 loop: CASSLGTGANQPQHF. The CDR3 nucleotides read TGTGCCAGCAGTTTAGGGACAGGGGCAAATCAGCCCCAGCATTTT.

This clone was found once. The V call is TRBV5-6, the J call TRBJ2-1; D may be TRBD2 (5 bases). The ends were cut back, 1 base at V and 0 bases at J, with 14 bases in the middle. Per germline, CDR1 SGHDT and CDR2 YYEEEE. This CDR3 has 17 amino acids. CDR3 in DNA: TGTGCCAGCAGCTTGTTATCACGTGGGAGCTCCTACAATGAGCAGTTCTTC. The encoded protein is CASSLLSRGSSYNEQFF.

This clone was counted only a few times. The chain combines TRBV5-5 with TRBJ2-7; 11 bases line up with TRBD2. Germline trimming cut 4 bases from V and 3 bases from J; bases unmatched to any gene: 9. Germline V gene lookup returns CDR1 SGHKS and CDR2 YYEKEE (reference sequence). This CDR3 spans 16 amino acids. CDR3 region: CASSHRPGTSGYEQYF. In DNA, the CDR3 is TGTGCCAGCAGCCACCGACCCGGGACTAGCGGCTACGAGCAGTACTTC.

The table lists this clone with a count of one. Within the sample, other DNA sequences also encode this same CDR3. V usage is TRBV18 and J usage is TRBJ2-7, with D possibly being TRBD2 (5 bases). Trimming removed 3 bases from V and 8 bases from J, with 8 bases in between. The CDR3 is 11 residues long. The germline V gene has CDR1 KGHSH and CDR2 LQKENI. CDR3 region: CASSPEVKQYF. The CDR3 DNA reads TGTGCCAGCTCACCGGAGGTCAAGCAGTACTTC.

The CDR3 region is CASSFRDRVWYEQYF. The CDR3 bases are TGTGCCAGCAGCTTCCGGGACAGGGTCTGGTACGAGCAGTACTTC. V usage is TRBV13 and J usage is TRBJ2-7, with 9 positions matching TRBD1. V shed 3 bases, J shed 4 bases, and the junction held 7 bases outside the gene matches. The CDR3 runs 15 residues. The V gene's germline CDR1 is PRHDT and CDR2 FYEKMQ (reference sequence).

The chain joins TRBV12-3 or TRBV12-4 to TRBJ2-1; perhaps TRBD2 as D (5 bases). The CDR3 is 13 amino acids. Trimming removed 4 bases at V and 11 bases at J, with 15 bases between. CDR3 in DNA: TGTGCCAGCAGTTATGGGCCTTGGGAGAAGCAGTTCTTC. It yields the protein CASSYGPWEKQFF.

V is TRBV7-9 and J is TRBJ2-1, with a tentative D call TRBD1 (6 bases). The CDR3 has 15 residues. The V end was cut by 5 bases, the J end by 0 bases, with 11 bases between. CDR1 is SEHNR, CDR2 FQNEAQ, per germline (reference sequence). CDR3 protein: CASSGTGSSYNEQFF. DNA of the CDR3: TGTGCCAGCAGCGGTACAGGGAGCTCCTACAATGAGCAGTTCTTC. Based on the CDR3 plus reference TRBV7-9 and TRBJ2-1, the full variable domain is DTGVSQNPRHKITKRGQNVTFRCDPISEHNRLYWYRQTLGQGPEFLTYFQNEAQLEKSRLLSDRFSAERPKGSFSTLEIQRTEQGDSAMYLCASSGTGSSYNEQFFGPGTRLTVL.

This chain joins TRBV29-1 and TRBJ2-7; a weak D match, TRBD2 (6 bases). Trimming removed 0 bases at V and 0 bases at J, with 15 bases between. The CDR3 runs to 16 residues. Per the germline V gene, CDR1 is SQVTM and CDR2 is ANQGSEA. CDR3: CSVEDRGGRNSYEQYF. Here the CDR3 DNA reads TGCAGCGTTGAAGATCGTGGAGGGCGAAACTCCTACGAGCAGTACTTC.